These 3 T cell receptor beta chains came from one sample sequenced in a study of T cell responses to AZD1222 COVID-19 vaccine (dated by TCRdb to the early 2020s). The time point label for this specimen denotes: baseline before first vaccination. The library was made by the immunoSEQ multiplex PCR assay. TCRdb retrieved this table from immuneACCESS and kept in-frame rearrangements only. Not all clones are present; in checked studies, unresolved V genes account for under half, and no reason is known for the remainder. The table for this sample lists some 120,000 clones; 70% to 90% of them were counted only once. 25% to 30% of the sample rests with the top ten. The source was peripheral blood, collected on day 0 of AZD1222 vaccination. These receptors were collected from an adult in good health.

The CDR3 reads CASSPSGQGVNVAFF. CDR3 nucleotide sequence: TGTGCCAGCTCACCATCGGGACAGGGGGTAAATGTTGCTTTCTTT. This chain joins TRBV18 and TRBJ1-1, with 11 bases aligning to TRBD1. V dropped 2 bases and J dropped 11; count of bases not matched to a gene: 10. The CDR3 is 15 residues long. The germline CDR1 and CDR2 sequences are KGHSH and LQKENI.

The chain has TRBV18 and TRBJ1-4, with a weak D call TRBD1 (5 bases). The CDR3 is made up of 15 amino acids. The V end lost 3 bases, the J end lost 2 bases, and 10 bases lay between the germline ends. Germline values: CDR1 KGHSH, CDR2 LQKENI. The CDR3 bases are TGTGCCAGCTCACCGGTGGACAAGACTAATGAAAAACTGTTTTTT. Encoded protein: CASSPVDKTNEKLFF.

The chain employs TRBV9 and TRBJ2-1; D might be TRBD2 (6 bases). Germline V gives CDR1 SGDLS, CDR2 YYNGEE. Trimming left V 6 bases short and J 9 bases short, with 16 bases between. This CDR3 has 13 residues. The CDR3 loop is CASMGGTRTEQFF. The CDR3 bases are TGTGCCAGCATGGGGGGAACTAGGACTGAGCAGTTCTTC.